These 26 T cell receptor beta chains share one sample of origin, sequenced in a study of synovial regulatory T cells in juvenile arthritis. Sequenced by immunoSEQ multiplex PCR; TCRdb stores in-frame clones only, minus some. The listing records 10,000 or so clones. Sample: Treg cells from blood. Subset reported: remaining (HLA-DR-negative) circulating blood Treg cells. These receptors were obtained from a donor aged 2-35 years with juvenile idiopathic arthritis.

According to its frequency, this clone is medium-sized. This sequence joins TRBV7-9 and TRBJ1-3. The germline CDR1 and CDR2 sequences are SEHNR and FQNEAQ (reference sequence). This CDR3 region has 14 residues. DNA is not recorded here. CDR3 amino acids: CASSLGGVTNTIYF.

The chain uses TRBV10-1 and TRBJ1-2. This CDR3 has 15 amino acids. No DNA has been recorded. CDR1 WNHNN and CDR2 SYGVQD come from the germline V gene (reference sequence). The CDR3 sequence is CASDLSGLANYGYTF.

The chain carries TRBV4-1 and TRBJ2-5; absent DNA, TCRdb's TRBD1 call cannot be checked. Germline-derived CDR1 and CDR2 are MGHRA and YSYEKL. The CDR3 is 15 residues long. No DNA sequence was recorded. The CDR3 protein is CASSHQQASGETQYF.

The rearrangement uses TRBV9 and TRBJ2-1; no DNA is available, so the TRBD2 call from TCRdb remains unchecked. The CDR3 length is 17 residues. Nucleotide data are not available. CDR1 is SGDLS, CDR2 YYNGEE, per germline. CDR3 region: CASSLTNRDYSYNEQFF.

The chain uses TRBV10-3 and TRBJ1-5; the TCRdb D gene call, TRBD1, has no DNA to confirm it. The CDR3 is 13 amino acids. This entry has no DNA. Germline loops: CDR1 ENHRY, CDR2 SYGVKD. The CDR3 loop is CASLGTGDQPQHF.

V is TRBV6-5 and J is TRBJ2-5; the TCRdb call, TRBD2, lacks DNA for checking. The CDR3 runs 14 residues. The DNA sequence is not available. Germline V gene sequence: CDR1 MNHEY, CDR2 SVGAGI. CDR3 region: CASRRAGIQETQYF.

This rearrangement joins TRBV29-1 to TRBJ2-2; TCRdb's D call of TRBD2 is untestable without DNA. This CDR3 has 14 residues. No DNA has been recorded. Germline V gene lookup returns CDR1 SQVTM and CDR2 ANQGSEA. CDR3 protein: CSASGRVNTGELFF.

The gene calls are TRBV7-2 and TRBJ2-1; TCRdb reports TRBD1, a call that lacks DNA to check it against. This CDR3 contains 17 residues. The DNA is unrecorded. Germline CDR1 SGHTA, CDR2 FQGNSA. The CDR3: CASRTRPGQVNYNEQFF. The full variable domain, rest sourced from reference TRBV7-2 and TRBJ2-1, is GAGVSQSPSNKVTEKGKDVELRCDPISGHTALYWYRQSLGQGLEFLIYFQGNSAPDKSGLPSDRFSAERTGGSVSTLTIQRTQQEDSAVYLCASRTRPGQVNYNEQFFGPGTRLTVL.

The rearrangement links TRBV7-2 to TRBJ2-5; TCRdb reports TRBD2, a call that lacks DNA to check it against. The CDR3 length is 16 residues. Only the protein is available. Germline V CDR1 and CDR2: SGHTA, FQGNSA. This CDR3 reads CASSLAGTSGRETQYF.

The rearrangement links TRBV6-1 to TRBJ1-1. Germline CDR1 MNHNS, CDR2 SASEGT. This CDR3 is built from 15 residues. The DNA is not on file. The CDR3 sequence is CASSRGGSMNTEAFF.

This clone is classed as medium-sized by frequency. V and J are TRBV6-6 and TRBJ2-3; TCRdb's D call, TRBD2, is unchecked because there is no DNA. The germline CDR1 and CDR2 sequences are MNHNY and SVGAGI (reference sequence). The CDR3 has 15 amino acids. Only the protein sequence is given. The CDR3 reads CASSYGAGGADTQYF.

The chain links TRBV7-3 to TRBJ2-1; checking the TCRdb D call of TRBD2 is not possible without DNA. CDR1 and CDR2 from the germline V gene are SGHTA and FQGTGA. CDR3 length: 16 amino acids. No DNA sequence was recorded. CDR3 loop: CASSPTSASSYNEQFF.

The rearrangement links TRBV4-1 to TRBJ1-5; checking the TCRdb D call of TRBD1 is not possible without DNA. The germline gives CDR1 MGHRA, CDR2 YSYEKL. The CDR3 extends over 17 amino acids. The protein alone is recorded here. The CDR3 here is CASSQDRDSNSNQPQHF.

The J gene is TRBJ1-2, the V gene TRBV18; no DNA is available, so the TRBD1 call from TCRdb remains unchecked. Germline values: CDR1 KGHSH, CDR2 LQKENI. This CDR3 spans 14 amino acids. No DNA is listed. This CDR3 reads CASSPDRESYGYTF.

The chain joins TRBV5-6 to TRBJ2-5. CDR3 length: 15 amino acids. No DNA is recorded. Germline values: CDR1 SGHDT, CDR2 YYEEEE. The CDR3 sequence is CASSIPGPSQETQYF.

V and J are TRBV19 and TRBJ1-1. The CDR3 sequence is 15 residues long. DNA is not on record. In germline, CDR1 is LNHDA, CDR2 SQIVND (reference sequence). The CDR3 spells CASSIGVDGNTEAFF.

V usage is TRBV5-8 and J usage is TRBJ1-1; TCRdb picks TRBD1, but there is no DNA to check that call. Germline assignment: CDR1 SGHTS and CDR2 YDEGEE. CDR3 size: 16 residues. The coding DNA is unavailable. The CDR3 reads CASSLKWTGPLTEAFF.

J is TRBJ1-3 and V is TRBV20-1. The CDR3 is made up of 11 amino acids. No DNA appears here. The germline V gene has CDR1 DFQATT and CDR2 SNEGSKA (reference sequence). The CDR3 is CSARTGNTIYF.

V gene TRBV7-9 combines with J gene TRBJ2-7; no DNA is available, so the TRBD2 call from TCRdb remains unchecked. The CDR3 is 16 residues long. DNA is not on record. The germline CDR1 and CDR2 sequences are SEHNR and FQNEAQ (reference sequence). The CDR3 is CASSLFGGTHTYEQYF.

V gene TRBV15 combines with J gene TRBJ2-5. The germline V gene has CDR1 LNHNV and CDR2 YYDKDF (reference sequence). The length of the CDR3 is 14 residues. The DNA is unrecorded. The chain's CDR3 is CATSRVRQQETQYF. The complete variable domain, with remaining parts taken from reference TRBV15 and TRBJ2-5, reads DAMVIQNPRYQVTQFGKPVTLSCSQTLNHNVMYWYQQKSSQAPKLLFHYYDKDFNNEADTPDNFQSRRPNTSFCFLDIRSPGLGDTAMYLCATSRVRQQETQYFGPGTRLLVL.

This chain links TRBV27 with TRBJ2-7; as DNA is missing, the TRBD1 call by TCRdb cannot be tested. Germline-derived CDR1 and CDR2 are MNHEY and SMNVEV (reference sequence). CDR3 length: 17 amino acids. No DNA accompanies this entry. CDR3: CASRSGTGSSHHYEQYF.

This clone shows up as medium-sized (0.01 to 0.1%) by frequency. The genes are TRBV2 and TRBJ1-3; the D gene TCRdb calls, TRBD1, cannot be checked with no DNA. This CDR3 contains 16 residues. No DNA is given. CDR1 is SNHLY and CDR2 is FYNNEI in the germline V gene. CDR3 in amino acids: CASSENGQGAGDTIYF.

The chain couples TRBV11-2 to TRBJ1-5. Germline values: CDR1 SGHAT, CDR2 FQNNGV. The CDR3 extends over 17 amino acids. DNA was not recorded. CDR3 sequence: CASSLGIGPTVRQPQHF.

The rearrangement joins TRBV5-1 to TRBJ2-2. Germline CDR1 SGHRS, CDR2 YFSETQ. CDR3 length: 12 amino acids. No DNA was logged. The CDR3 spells CASSPNPGELFF.

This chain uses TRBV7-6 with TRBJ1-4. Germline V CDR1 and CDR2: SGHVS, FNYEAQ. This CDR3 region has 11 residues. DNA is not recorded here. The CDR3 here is CASSFGEKLFF.

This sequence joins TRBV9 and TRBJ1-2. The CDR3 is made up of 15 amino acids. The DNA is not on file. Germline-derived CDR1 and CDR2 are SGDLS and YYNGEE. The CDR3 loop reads CASSEGVWGVYGYTF.